Listed below are T cell receptor beta chains from one sample, sequenced in a study of blood T cells in healthy people across ages. TCRdb reanalysed the 5' RACE reads using MiXCR and keeps one entry per CDR3 protein. The sample contains around 1,000,000 distinct CDR3 sequences, around 27% of which appear only once. The data were also submitted as part of a second study, on T cells of mothers and their children.

The specimen sequenced was blood. The receptors were sampled from a girl between 2 and 10 years old in good health. CDR3s include the opening cysteine and the closing phenylalanine or tryptophan. Each record gives: D gene, clone size, J gene, V gene, CDR3 protein, CDR3 DNA. D genes are given only for firm matches. The listing skips clone size in some rows; elsewhere it reads once, few, many or a size class.

-	few	TRBJ2-7	TRBV12-3/TRBV12-4	CASLSGTTYEQYF	TGTGCCAGCCTATCCGGGACCACCTACGAGCAGTACTTC
-	-	TRBJ2-1	TRBV9	CASGVEAVRPYGEQFF	TGTGCCAGCGGCGTAGAAGCCGTCCGGCCTTACGGTGAGCAGTTCTTC
TRBD1	-	TRBJ1-4	TRBV5-5	CASSKWGQGNEKLFF	TGTGCCAGCAGCAAATGGGGACAGGGCAATGAAAAACTGTTTTTT
-	-	TRBJ2-7	TRBV10-3	CAISESAAEEYEQYF	TGTGCCATCAGTGAGTCTGCGGCAGAAGAGTACGAGCAGTACTTC
-	few	TRBJ1-1	TRBV29-1	CSVEWGTEAFF	TGCAGCGTTGAATGGGGAACTGAAGCTTTCTTT
TRBD1	few	TRBJ2-7	TRBV2	CASGGDRSSYEQYF	TGTGCCAGCGGAGGGGACAGGAGCTCCTACGAGCAGTACTTC
TRBD1	few	TRBJ2-7	TRBV20-1	CSARDSLSSYEQYF	TGCAGTGCTCGGGACAGCCTTAGCTCCTACGAGCAGTACTTC
-	few	TRBJ1-4	TRBV12-3/TRBV12-4	CASTTDSLGDEKLFF	TGTGCCAGCACCACGGACTCATTGGGGGATGAAAAACTGTTTTTT
-	-	TRBJ1-3	TRBV6-5	CASSYSRQGMSGNTIYF	TGTGCCAGCAGTTACTCCAGGCAGGGGATGTCTGGAAACACCATATATTTT
-	-	TRBJ2-1	TRBV7-9	CASSDENNEQFF	TGTGCCAGCAGCGACGAAAACAATGAGCAGTTCTTC
-	few	TRBJ2-7	TRBV5-5	CASSSVPGAVGQYF	-
-	-	TRBJ2-4	TRBV7-2	CASSLGWGQDKNIQYF	TGTGCCAGCAGCTTAGGATGGGGTCAGGACAAAAACATTCAGTACTTC
-	-	TRBJ2-1	TRBV20-1	CSARALEMISYNEQFF	TGCAGTGCTAGAGCACTAGAAATGATTTCCTACAATGAGCAGTTCTTC
-	-	TRBJ1-3	TRBV10-3	CAIRVSKSSGNTIYF	TGTGCCATCAGGGTATCGAAGTCCTCTGGAAACACCATATATTTT
TRBD2	-	TRBJ2-1	TRBV14	CASSTGEGLNEQFF	TGTGCCAGCAGCACCGGGGAGGGTTTGAATGAGCAGTTCTTC
-	-	TRBJ2-3	TRBV5-6	CASSLSSVADTQYF	TGTGCCAGCAGCTTGTCCTCGGTTGCAGATACGCAGTATTTT
TRBD1	-	TRBJ2-5	TRBV7-7	CASSLATPGQGQETQYF	TGTGCTAGCAGCTTAGCGACGCCGGGACAGGGACAAGAGACCCAGTACTTC
TRBD1	-	TRBJ2-5	TRBV28	CASSLVTGGGETQYF	TGTGCCAGCAGTTTGGTGACAGGGGGCGGGGAGACCCAGTACTTC
-	-	TRBJ1-2	TRBV20-1	CSATLGYGYTF	TGCAGTGCTACTCTGGGGTATGGCTACACCTTC
-	-	TRBJ2-5	TRBV6-5	CANGAGKTQYF	TGTGCCAACGGGGCGGGGAAGACCCAGTACTTC
-	-	TRBJ2-7	TRBV10-3	CAISEPPEHYEQYF	TGTGCCATCAGTGAGCCCCCGGAGCACTACGAGCAGTACTTC
TRBD1	-	TRBJ2-7	TRBV12-3/TRBV12-4	CASSIPGTGAYYEQYF	TGTGCCAGCAGTATACCGGGGACAGGGGCCTACTACGAGCAGTACTTC
-	few	TRBJ2-1	TRBV27	CASSIGTSGEQFF	TGTGCCAGCAGTATCGGGACAAGTGGTGAGCAGTTCTTC
TRBD2	few	TRBJ2-3	TRBV20-1	CSARDWRGGQDTQYF	TGCAGTGCTAGAGATTGGCGGGGGGGCCAGGATACGCAGTATTTT
-	few	TRBJ2-1	TRBV29-1	CSVAGNHNEQFF	TGCAGCGTTGCCGGGAACCACAATGAGCAGTTCTTC
TRBD1	-	TRBJ1-2	TRBV28	CASIQTGWGGYTF	TGTGCCAGCATCCAGACAGGGTGGGGTGGCTACACCTTC
-	few	TRBJ2-5	TRBV28	CASSIRGARQETQYF	TGTGCCAGCAGCATTAGGGGGGCGAGACAAGAGACCCAGTACTTC
TRBD1	few	TRBJ2-7	TRBV7-9	CASSIPGQALDEQYF	TGTGCCAGCAGCATTCCGGGACAGGCTCTGGACGAGCAGTACTTC
-	few	TRBJ1-2	TRBV21-1	CASGSHRDRPYGYTF	TGTGCCAGCGGATCACACCGGGACAGGCCCTATGGCTACACCTTC
TRBD2	-	TRBJ2-3	TRBV7-9	CASSGPASGVTDTQYF	TGTGCCAGCAGCGGACCAGCTAGCGGGGTCACAGATACGCAGTATTTT
-	-	TRBJ1-4	TRBV6-1	CASSEAGGIMFF	TGTGCCAGCAGTGAAGCAGGCGGGATAATGTTTTTT
TRBD1	-	TRBJ2-5	TRBV5-1	CASGTETQETQYF	TGCGCCAGCGGGACAGAGACCCAAGAGACCCAGTACTTC
-	few	TRBJ2-7	TRBV9	CASSVGEDSYEQYF	TGTGCCAGCAGCGTAGGGGAAGACTCCTACGAGCAGTACTTC
-	-	TRBJ1-1	TRBV11-1	CASSLGFTEAFF	TGTGCCAGCAGCCTGGGTTTCACTGAAGCTTTCTTT
-	-	TRBJ2-3	TRBV7-2	CASSFSTRDTQYF	TGTGCCAGCAGCTTCAGTACGCGGGATACGCAGTATTTT
TRBD1	few	TRBJ2-5	TRBV7-2	CASSLARTGLETQYF	TGTGCCAGCAGCTTAGCCCGGACAGGGTTAGAGACCCAGTACTTC
-	-	TRBJ2-4	TRBV29-1	CSVVGQVAAKNIQYF	TGCAGCGTTGTAGGGCAGGTTGCGGCCAAAAACATTCAGTACTTC
-	-	TRBJ2-2	TRBV12-3/TRBV12-4	CASSSQQGPTTGELFF	TGTGCCAGCAGTTCCCAACAGGGCCCTACCACCGGGGAGCTGTTTTTT
TRBD1	-	TRBJ1-4	TRBV4-2	CASSQEKGTAHEKLFF	TGTGCCAGCAGCCAGGAGAAGGGGACAGCCCATGAAAAACTGTTTTTT
-	-	TRBJ1-2	TRBV20-1	CSALLNYGYTF	TGCAGTGCTCTCCTTAACTATGGCTACACCTTC
TRBD1	few	TRBJ2-7	TRBV10-3	CAISAGTGTTYEQYF	TGTGCCATCAGTGCCGGGACAGGAACTACCTACGAGCAGTACTTC
-	few	TRBJ1-5	TRBV5-1	CASITPSWTKSNQPQHF	TGCGCCAGCATCACACCCTCTTGGACAAAGAGCAATCAGCCCCAGCATTTT